This T cell receptor (beta chain) was profiled in a study of shared clonotypes between healthy human individuals. Study results and caveats: It was only blood that was sampled, and tissue repertoires likely differ.

Using 200 ng DNA, about 30,000 T cell genomes, the sorted-subset replicate PCRs were run. Profiled with immunoSEQ multiplex PCR; TCRdb holds only in-frame clones, not every one. Of about 1.1 million clones detected, roughly 80% appear once; the ten largest clones hold 0.89%. With respect to this clone: No antigen is known for it.

This CDR3 is 14 amino acids long. The germline CDR1 and CDR2 sequences are SGHAT and FQNNGV. V lost 1 base, J lost 8 bases, and 4 bases stayed unmatched. This TCR came from a man between 18 and 29 years old in good health. Some clones in this sample may be carry-over from other donors' samples. Sequences were obtained from memory CD4+ T cells from PBMCs. The subset denotes: CD45RA-negative fraction. The V and J genes are TRBV11-2 and TRBJ1-4; TRBD1 aligns across 7 bases. CDR3 amino acids: CASSLARGHEKLFF. As DNA, the CDR3 is TGTGCCAGCAGCTTAGCTAGGGGGCACGAAAAACTGTTTTTT.